These 9 T cell receptor beta chains originate from one sample sequenced in a study of T-cell memory formation after mild COVID-19. TCRdb re-analysed the 5' RACE reads in MiXCR, keeping a single row per CDR3 protein. The data show 470,000 or so distinct CDR3 sequences, about 18% seen once. Source material: PBMCs or a T cell subset sorted from them (not recorded which). These TCRs come from an adult woman who had mild COVID-19 (a few samples of this study predate the infection). Cell type and time point are not known.

The chain joins TRBV4-1 to TRBJ2-3; D uncertain. V lost 5 bases and J 8 bases, leaving 11 bases between the germline ends. Per germline, CDR1 MGHRA and CDR2 YSYEKL. The CDR3 length is 12 residues. CDR3 bases: TGCGCCAGCAGCTCTCCCTTGGGTACGCAGTATTTT. Its protein product is CASSSPLGTQYF.

This clonotype came up a few times. The V gene is TRBV9, the J gene TRBJ1-2, with a weak D call TRBD1 (6 bases). V lost 4 bases, J lost 4 bases, and 14 bases lay in between. This CDR3 has 14 amino acids. Germline lookup yields CDR1 SGDLS and CDR2 YYNGEE. The CDR3 here is CASSPGDFPYGYTF. The CDR3 bases are TGTGCCAGCAGCCCAGGGGACTTCCCCTATGGCTACACCTTC.

A few counts support this clonotype. This CDR3 is CSARDSGSSYNEQFF. The CDR3 nucleotides are TGCAGTGCTAGAGATAGCGGGAGCTCCTACAATGAGCAGTTCTTC. The chain combines TRBV20-1 with TRBJ2-1, with 9 bases matching TRBD2. Looked up from germline, CDR1 is DFQATT and CDR2 is SNEGSKA (reference sequence). The CDR3 covers 15 residues. V gave up 0 bases and J gave up 0 bases; unmatched junction bases: 0.

This clonotype was seen a few times. V usage is TRBV7-8 and J usage is TRBJ2-5; tentatively, D is TRBD2 (6 bases). Germline-derived CDR1 and CDR2 are SGHVS and FQNEAQ. The CDR3 covers 11 residues. Trimming removed 8 bases at V and 5 bases at J, with 9 bases between. Here the CDR3 reads CASFLAETQYF. Here the CDR3 DNA reads TGTGCCAGCTTTCTAGCGGAGACCCAGTACTTC.

In this sample, this clonotype turned up a few times. V and J are TRBV5-5 and TRBJ1-6, with a weak D call TRBD1 (6 bases). Germline CDR1 and CDR2: SGHKS and YYEKEE (reference sequence). CDR3 size: 15 residues. The V and J ends lost 0 bases and 9 bases respectively, with 13 bases between them. This CDR3 reads CASSLGPGVGSPLHF. The CDR3 region has the DNA TGTGCCAGCAGCTTGGGGCCAGGGGTTGGTTCACCCCTCCACTTT.

There are a few counts of this clonotype. The V call is TRBV3-1, the J call TRBJ2-1; tentatively, D is TRBD2 (6 bases). The length of the CDR3 is 12 residues. Germline V CDR1 and CDR2: LGHDT, YNNKEL (reference sequence). Trimming took 5 bases from V and 8 from J, leaving 10 bases between them. CDR3: CASSFWGDEQFF. For the CDR3, the DNA is TGTGCCAGCAGCTTCTGGGGGGATGAGCAGTTCTTC.

In its sample, this clonotype was seen a few times. The rearrangement uses TRBV7-2 and TRBJ2-1, with 8 nucleotides matching TRBD1. The CDR3 has 17 amino acids. With V trimmed by 4 bases and J by 0 bases, 8 bases remained unmatched. In germline, CDR1 is SGHTA, CDR2 FQGNSA. The CDR3 nucleotides are TGTGCCAGCAGCTCCCGGAAAGGACAGGGCTCCTACAATGAGCAGTTCTTC. This encodes CASSSRKGQGSYNEQFF.

This clonotype occurred many times. The V and J genes are TRBV7-9 and TRBJ2-1; the D call may be TRBD1 or TRBD2 (5 bases each). V was shortened by 2 bases and J by 6 bases, with 8 bases between the two germline ends. This CDR3 is 13 amino acids long. Germline values: CDR1 SEHNR, CDR2 FQNEAQ (reference sequence). CDR3 residues: CASSLPGGNEQFF. CDR3 DNA: TGTGCCAGCAGCTTACCTGGGGGCAATGAGCAGTTCTTC.

The table lists this clonotype with a few counts. The V gene is TRBV19, the J gene TRBJ1-2, with 7 nucleotides matching TRBD1. Germline V CDR1 and CDR2: LNHDA, SQIVND (reference sequence). V gave up 6 bases and J gave up 2 bases; unmatched junction bases: 6. The CDR3 is 14 amino acids. The CDR3 loop reads CASSYRGLNYGYTF. CDR3 bases: TGTGCCAGTAGCTACAGGGGTTTAAACTATGGCTACACCTTC.